The 31 T cell receptor beta chains reported below all come from one sample, sequenced in a study of blood T cells in healthy people across ages. Alongside a J-beta primer mix, a sample-barcoded 5' primer served in a second PCR lasting about 7 to 12 cycles. TCRdb reanalysed the 5' RACE reads using MiXCR and keeps one entry per CDR3 protein. The data hold more than 1,000,000 distinct CDR3 sequences, with almost 25% observed a single time. These data also formed part of another study, on T cells of mothers and their children.

The sequenced sample consisted of blood. Every receptor here comes from a girl aged 2 to 9 in good health.

This clonotype was detected only a few times. The genes are TRBV4-1 and TRBJ2-1; D assignment may be TRBD1 or TRBD2 (5 bases each). The germline V gene has CDR1 MGHRA and CDR2 YSYEKL. This CDR3 comprises 16 residues. Between the trimmed V and J ends, which lost 3 bases and 6 bases, there was a span of 18 bases. The CDR3 DNA sequence: TGCGCCAGCAGCCATGAGGGGCTAGAGTATTTCAATGAGCAGTTCTTC. This codes for CASSHEGLEYFNEQFF.

This clonotype has more than one count but fewer than ten. This chain connects TRBV12-3 or TRBV12-4 to TRBJ2-3, with D perhaps matching TRBD1 or TRBD2 (5 bases each). The CDR3 length is 15 residues. Trimming removed 5 bases from V and 2 bases from J, with 14 bases in between. CDR3 residues: CASSPGDRPTDTQYF. DNA for the CDR3: TGTGCCAGCAGTCCCGGGGACCGCCCCACAGATACGCAGTATTTT.

A few counts support this clonotype. The J gene is TRBJ2-5, the V gene TRBV7-2; no clear D. This CDR3 comprises 14 residues. CDR1 is SGHTA, CDR2 FQGNSA, per germline. V was clipped by 1 base and J by 2 bases, with 8 bases between them. CDR3 coding DNA: TGTGCCAGCAGCTTAGTCCGGTGGCAAGAGACCCAGTACTTC. Its translation is CASSLVRWQETQYF.

The J gene is TRBJ2-7, the V gene TRBV12-3 or TRBV12-4; 8 positions match TRBD2. With V trimmed by 6 bases and J by 5 bases, 6 bases remained unmatched. The CDR3 extends over 13 amino acids. CDR3 sequence reads: CASRTGGTHEQYF. In DNA, the CDR3 is TGTGCCAGCAGGACGGGGGGGACCCACGAGCAGTACTTC.

This clonotype was observed a few times. This chain connects TRBV20-1 to TRBJ2-5, with a weak D call TRBD2 (5 bases). Trimming took off 4 bases at V and 2 bases at J, with 14 bases between the two ends. The CDR3 is made up of 14 amino acids. Germline lookup yields CDR1 DFQATT and CDR2 SNEGSKA (reference sequence). The CDR3 DNA is TGCAGTGCTAAGCCCCCGGGATTTCAAGAGACCCAGTACTTC. Amino acid sequence: CSAKPPGFQETQYF.

Points on this clonotype: The junction departs from the called germline gene at one end, perhaps through a read error. The rearrangement links TRBV9 to TRBJ2-5; 7 bases align to TRBD2. This CDR3 has 17 amino acids. CDR1 SGDLS and CDR2 YYNGEE come from the germline V gene. The CDR3 sequence is CTSSPSGVGVSEETQYF. The DNA for the CDR3 is TGTACCAGCAGCCCCAGCGGGGTGGGTGTGAGTGAGGAGACCCAGTACTTC.

This clonotype has only a few counts. V gene TRBV12-3 or TRBV12-4 combines with J gene TRBJ1-1, with D possibly matching TRBD1 (5 bases). V dropped 7 bases and J dropped 2 bases, with 17 bases sitting between them. The CDR3 has 15 residues. The CDR3 DNA reads as TGTGCCAGCACTACAGTATTTGGGGCCAACACTGAAGCTTTCTTT. Translated, it gives CASTTVFGANTEAFF.

Notes on this clonotype: At one end the junction does not follow the germline gene, possibly because of a read error. The rearrangement links TRBV5-1 to TRBJ1-4; D remains ambiguous. This CDR3 comprises 13 residues. The germline V gene has CDR1 SGHRS and CDR2 YFSETQ. The CDR3 bases are TGCGCCAGCAGCCCTTTTACTAATGAAAAACTGTCTTTT. Translating gives CASSPFTNEKLSF.

V gene TRBV12-3 or TRBV12-4 combines with J gene TRBJ2-2; possibly TRBD2 for D (6 bases). The CDR3 length is 15 residues. The V gene lost 2 bases and the J gene lost 7 bases, with 14 bases spanning the gap. This CDR3 reads CASSLSGGAGGELFF. The CDR3 nucleotides are TGTGCCAGCAGTTTATCTGGGGGAGCGGGCGGGGAGCTGTTTTTT.

V usage is TRBV24-1 and J usage is TRBJ2-1; 7 positions agree with TRBD1. Germline CDR1 is KGHDR and CDR2 is SFDVKD. This CDR3 comprises 13 residues. Trimming removed 4 bases from V and 7 bases from J; junction bases left unmatched: 3. The CDR3 DNA is TGTGCCACCAGTGAACTGACAGGGAATGAGCAGTTCTTC. Protein product: CATSELTGNEQFF.

Notes on this clonotype: The junction departs from the called germline gene at one end, perhaps through a read error. The V and J genes are TRBV28 and TRBJ2-5; unclear D gene. Germline V gene lookup returns CDR1 MDHEN and CDR2 SYDVKM. The CDR3 extends over 13 amino acids. The CDR3 DNA sequence: TGTGCCAGCAGTTCCGACCCATACAATGAGCAGCTCTTC. It translates to CASSSDPYNEQLF.

The chain carries TRBV29-1 and TRBJ2-5, with TRBD2 matching 8 bases. The J call may be mistaken, given a closer DNA end match to TRBJ2-1. Germline CDR1 SQVTM, CDR2 ANQGSEA. The CDR3 is 14 residues long. The CDR3 here is CSAGVAGSHNEQFF. CDR3 nucleotides: TGCAGCGCTGGAGTAGCGGGGAGTCACAATGAGCAGTTCTTC.

The chain links TRBV5-1 to TRBJ1-2; TRBD1 matches at 7 bases. Per germline, CDR1 SGHRS and CDR2 YFSETQ. V was clipped by 1 base and J by 8 bases; unmatched bases: 8. The CDR3 covers 14 residues. CDR3 amino acids: CASSLIKGAPGYTF. The CDR3 DNA reads TGCGCCAGCAGCTTGATCAAGGGGGCGCCAGGCTACACCTTC.

The table lists this clonotype with many counts. The V and J genes are TRBV10-3 and TRBJ2-1; possible D gene TRBD1, 7 bases. The germline V gene has CDR1 ENHRY and CDR2 SYGVKD. The CDR3 has 16 amino acids. Deletions cut 6 bases from V and 2 bases from J, with 17 bases between. For the CDR3, the DNA is TGTGCCATCAGCGAAACGACAGGGACTCCCTACAATGAGCAGTTCTTC. This gives the protein CAISETTGTPYNEQFF.

There are a few counts of this clonotype. V is TRBV29-1 and J is TRBJ2-5; D perhaps matches TRBD2 (5 bases). Germline V lookup: CDR1 SQVTM, CDR2 ANQGSEA. Trimming took 3 bases from V and 7 from J, leaving 9 bases between them. CDR3 length: 11 residues. The CDR3: CSVDRGTTQYF. CDR3 bases: TGCAGCGTTGACCGGGGTACGACCCAGTACTTC. Variable domain in full (rest from reference TRBV29-1 and TRBJ2-5): SAVISQKPSRDICQRGTSLTIQCQVDSQVTMMFWYRQQPGQSLTLIATANQGSEATYESGFVIDKFPISRPNLTFSTLTVSNMSPEDSSIYLCSVDRGTTQYFGPGTRLLVL.

The rearrangement links TRBV5-1 to TRBJ2-2, with TRBD2 matching 8 bases. This CDR3 has 16 residues. V was pared by 0 bases and J by 6 bases, with 7 bases of the junction left unmatched. Germline V CDR1 and CDR2: SGHRS, YFSETQ. CDR3 sequence (DNA): TGCGCCAGCAGCTTGGATGCTAGCGGGTTTTCCGGGGAGCTGTTTTTT. Encoded protein: CASSLDASGFSGELFF. Full variable domain (outside the CDR3, taken from reference TRBV5-1 and TRBJ2-2): KAGVTQTPRYLIKTRGQQVTLSCSPISGHRSVSWYQQTPGQGLQFLFEYFSETQRNKGNFPGRFSGRQFSNSRSEMNVSTLELGDSALYLCASSLDASGFSGELFFGEGSRLTVL.

This clonotype showed up just a few times. The rearrangement uses TRBV28 and TRBJ1-5; a weak D match, TRBD1 (5 bases). From germline, CDR1 is MDHEN and CDR2 SYDVKM. This CDR3 comprises 15 residues. V was clipped by 3 bases and J by 6 bases, with 15 bases between them. CDR3 amino acids: CASSFDPTAGQPQHF. The DNA of the CDR3 is TGTGCCAGCAGTTTCGACCCGACAGCCGGTCAGCCCCAGCATTTT.

The chain carries TRBV11-2 and TRBJ2-2; no clear D. Germline values: CDR1 SGHAT, CDR2 FQNNGV. The length of the CDR3 is 16 residues. Trimming removed 5 bases at V and 2 bases at J, with 15 bases between. This CDR3 reads CASSGRGQINTGELFF. The CDR3 coding sequence is TGTGCCAGCAGCGGCAGAGGTCAGATAAACACCGGGGAGCTGTTTTTT.

The genes are TRBV12-3 or TRBV12-4 and TRBJ2-1, with a tentative D call TRBD2 (6 bases). The ends were cut back, 7 bases at V and 9 bases at J, with 13 bases in the middle. CDR3 length equals 12 residues. This CDR3 is CASKGTDGEQFF. The CDR3 bases are TGTGCCAGCAAGGGGACTGACGGTGAGCAGTTCTTC.

This clonotype has a handful of counts. The junction differs from germline at one of its ends, possibly a read error. The rearrangement links TRBV20-1 to TRBJ2-1; D not resolved. This CDR3 contains 11 residues. The germline gives CDR1 DFQATT, CDR2 SNEGSKA (reference sequence). The CDR3 spells CSARFGSLTVF. Here the CDR3 DNA reads TGCAGTGCTAGATTCGGCTCCCTCACGGTCTTC.

The V gene is TRBV20-1, the J gene TRBJ2-5, with 11 bases lining up with TRBD2. The J call may be wrong; the DNA end is better matched by TRBJ2-7. The germline V gene encodes CDR1 DFQATT and CDR2 SNEGSKA (reference sequence). The CDR3 covers 13 residues. CDR3 coding DNA: TGCAGTGCCTATAGCGGGAGGGCCTACGAGCAGTACTTC. Translated, it gives CSAYSGRAYEQYF.

There are a few counts of this clonotype. The chain has TRBV19 and TRBJ2-3; TRBD1 matches 11 bases. Germline V gene data show CDR1 as LNHDA and CDR2 as SQIVND (reference sequence). With 5 bases clipped from V and 2 bases from J, the junction kept 6 bases outside the gene matches. There are 16 residues in the CDR3. The CDR3 here is CASSPGTGGITDTQYF. The CDR3, as DNA: TGTGCCAGTAGTCCGGGGACAGGGGGTATCACAGATACGCAGTATTTT. The whole variable domain, remainder taken from reference TRBV19 and TRBJ2-3, is DGGITQSPKYLFRKEGQNVTLSCEQNLNHDAMYWYRQDPGQGLRLIYYSQIVNDFQKGDIAEGYSVSREKKESFPLTVTSAQKNPTAFYLCASSPGTGGITDTQYFGPGTRLTVL.

V gene TRBV6-6 combines with J gene TRBJ2-5; D possibly corresponds to TRBD1 (6 bases). The J call may be in error: the DNA end matches TRBJ2-7 better. The CDR3 totals 13 residues. CDR1 and CDR2 from the germline V gene are MNHNY and SVGAGI (reference sequence). This chain's CDR3 is CASKSRGSYEQYF. As DNA, the CDR3 is TGTGCCAGCAAGTCCAGGGGCTCCTACGAGCAGTACTTC.

The rearrangement uses TRBV6-6 and TRBJ2-7, with a tentative D call TRBD2 (6 bases). CDR3 length: 11 residues. Between the trimmed V and J ends, which lost 5 bases and 12 bases, there was a span of 14 bases. Germline CDR1 and CDR2: MNHNY and SVGAGI (reference sequence). The CDR3 nucleotides are TGTGCCAGCAGTCCCCCGGGGGAGATGTACTTC. Encoded protein: CASSPPGEMYF.

The chain recombines TRBV20-1 with TRBJ2-7, with 7 bases aligning to TRBD2. The CDR3 contains 13 residues. Germline values: CDR1 DFQATT, CDR2 SNEGSKA (reference sequence). V trimming: 5 bases; J trimming: 2 bases; junction bases outside the gene matches: 6. In DNA form, the CDR3 reads TGCAGTGCTTTGACTAGCCGGGCCTACGAGCAGTACTTC. It encodes CSALTSRAYEQYF.

This rearrangement joins TRBV3-1 to TRBJ2-7, with D possibly being TRBD2 (5 bases). This CDR3 region has 12 residues. V dropped 4 bases and J dropped 3 bases, with 7 bases sitting between them. CDR1 and CDR2 (germline): LGHDT, YNNKEL (reference sequence). CDR3 amino acids: CASSPSLYEQYF. DNA of the CDR3: TGTGCCAGCAGCCCTAGCCTCTACGAGCAGTACTTC.

The chain joins TRBV19 to TRBJ2-2; 8 bases fit TRBD1. This CDR3 contains 16 residues. V dropped 4 bases and J dropped 0; count of bases not matched to a gene: 4. Germline V gene lookup returns CDR1 LNHDA and CDR2 SQIVND (reference sequence). The CDR3 is CASSKGRGPNTGELFF. The CDR3 DNA follows: TGTGCCAGTAGTAAAGGCAGGGGGCCGAACACCGGGGAGCTGTTTTTT.

The rearrangement uses TRBV24-1 and TRBJ2-5, with D possibly TRBD2 on 6 matching bases. V dropped 5 bases and J dropped 5 bases, with 14 bases sitting between them. CDR3 length: 14 amino acids. The germline V gene encodes CDR1 KGHDR and CDR2 SFDVKD. The CDR3 DNA reads as TGTGCCACCAGTGTTACGGGAGCCCCCGAGACCCAGTACTTC. Translated: CATSVTGAPETQYF.

This chain uses TRBV29-1 with TRBJ1-2; no reliable D call. Germline V gene data show CDR1 as SQVTM and CDR2 as ANQGSEA. The CDR3 is made up of 13 amino acids. Between the trimmed V and J ends, which lost 6 bases and 6 bases, there was a span of 17 bases. The CDR3, as DNA: TGCAGCGTGCCCCCCCGCCAGGCCGATGGCTACACCTTC. Protein: CSVPPRQADGYTF.

This clonotype was observed a few times. The gene calls are TRBV28 and TRBJ2-5; 8 bases line up with TRBD2. Germline lookup yields CDR1 MDHEN and CDR2 SYDVKM. J gave up 1 base and V 3 bases, and 7 bases lay outside the gene matches. The CDR3 is 16 residues long. The CDR3 reads CASSFNFGRAQETQYF. The CDR3 nucleotides read TGTGCCAGCAGTTTTAATTTCGGGAGGGCCCAAGAGACCCAGTACTTC.

The chain uses TRBV12-3 or TRBV12-4 and TRBJ2-1; D unresolved. Trimming took 3 bases from V and 2 from J, leaving 11 bases between them. This CDR3 spans 15 amino acids. CDR3 sequence reads: CASSFGSGPYNEQFF. Here the CDR3 DNA reads TGTGCCAGCAGTTTCGGCAGTGGCCCCTACAATGAGCAGTTCTTC.